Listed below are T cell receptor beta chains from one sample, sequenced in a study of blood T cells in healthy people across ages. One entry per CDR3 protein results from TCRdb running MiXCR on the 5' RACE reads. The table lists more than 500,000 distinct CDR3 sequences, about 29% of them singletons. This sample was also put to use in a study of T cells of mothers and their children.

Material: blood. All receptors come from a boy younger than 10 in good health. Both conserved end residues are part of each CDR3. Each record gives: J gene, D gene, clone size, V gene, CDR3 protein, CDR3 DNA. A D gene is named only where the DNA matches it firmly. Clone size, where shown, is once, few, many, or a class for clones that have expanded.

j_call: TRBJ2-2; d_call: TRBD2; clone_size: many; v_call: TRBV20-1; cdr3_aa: CSARTVRETGELFF; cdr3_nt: TGCAGTGCTAGAACGGTGCGGGAGACCGGGGAGCTGTTTTTT
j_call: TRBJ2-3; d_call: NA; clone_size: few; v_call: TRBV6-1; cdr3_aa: CASSEFYRSSTDTQYF; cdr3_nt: TGTGCCAGCAGTGAGTTTTACAGGTCTAGCACAGATACGCAGTATTTT
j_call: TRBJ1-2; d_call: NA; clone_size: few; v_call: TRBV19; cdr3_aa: CASGLQGAYGYTF; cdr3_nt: TGTGCCAGTGGACTTCAAGGGGCCTATGGCTACACCTTC
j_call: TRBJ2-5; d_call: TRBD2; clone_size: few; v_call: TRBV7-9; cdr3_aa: CASSLVAGDQETQYF; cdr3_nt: TGTGCCAGCAGCTTAGTAGCGGGGGACCAAGAGACCCAGTACTTC
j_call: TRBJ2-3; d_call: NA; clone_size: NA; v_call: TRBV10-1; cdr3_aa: CASSESGVDTDTQYF; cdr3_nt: TGCGCCAGCAGTGAGTCCGGGGTTGACACAGATACGCAGTATTTT
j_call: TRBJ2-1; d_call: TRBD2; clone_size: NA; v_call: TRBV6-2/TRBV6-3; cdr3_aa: CASSDSGNQFF; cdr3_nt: TGTGCCAGCAGTGATAGCGGGAACCAGTTCTTC
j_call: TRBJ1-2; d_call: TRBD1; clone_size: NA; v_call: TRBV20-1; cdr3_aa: CSARGYSPDRVHGYTF; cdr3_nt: TGCAGTGCTAGGGGTTATTCCCCGGACAGGGTGCATGGCTACACCTTC
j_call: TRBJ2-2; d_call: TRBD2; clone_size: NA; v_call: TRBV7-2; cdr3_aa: CASGSGTSGAPSGELFF; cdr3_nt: TGTGCCAGCGGCTCCGGGACTAGCGGCGCTCCCAGCGGGGAGCTGTTTTTT
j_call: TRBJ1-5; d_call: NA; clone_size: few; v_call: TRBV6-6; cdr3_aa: CASSARDLGNQPQHF; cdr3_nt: TGTGCCAGCAGCGCCCGGGACCTGGGGAATCAGCCCCAGCATTTT
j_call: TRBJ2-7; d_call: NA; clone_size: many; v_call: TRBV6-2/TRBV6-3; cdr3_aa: CASSYSDSVPYEQYF; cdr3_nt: TGTGCCAGCAGTTACTCGGACAGTGTTCCATACGAGCAGTACTTC
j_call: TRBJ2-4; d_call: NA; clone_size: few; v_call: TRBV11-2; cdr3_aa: CASSLVGIAKNIQYF; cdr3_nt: TGTGCCAGCAGCTTAGTCGGGATAGCCAAAAACATTCAGTACTTC
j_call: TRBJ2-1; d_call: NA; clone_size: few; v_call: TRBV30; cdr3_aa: CAWSVFGLNEQFF; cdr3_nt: TGTGCCTGGAGTGTATTTGGTCTCAATGAGCAGTTCTTC
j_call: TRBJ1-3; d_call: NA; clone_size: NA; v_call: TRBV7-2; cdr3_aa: CASSQDTRSGNTIYF; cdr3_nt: TGTGCCAGCAGCCAGGACACACGCTCTGGAAACACCATATATTTT
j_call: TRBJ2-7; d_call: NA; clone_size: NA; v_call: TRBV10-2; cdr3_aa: CASSESAGAYEQYF; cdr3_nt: TGCGCCAGCAGTGAGTCGGCAGGAGCCTACGAGCAGTACTTC
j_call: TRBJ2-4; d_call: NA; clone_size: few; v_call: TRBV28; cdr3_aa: CASSRVEAKNIQYF; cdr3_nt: TGTGCCAGCAGTCGAGTGGAGGCCAAAAACATTCAGTACTTC
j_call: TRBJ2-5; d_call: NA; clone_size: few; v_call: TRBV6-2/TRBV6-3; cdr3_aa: CASTITPGLQETQYF; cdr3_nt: TGTGCCAGCACCATCACACCGGGACTCCAAGAGACCCAGTACTTC
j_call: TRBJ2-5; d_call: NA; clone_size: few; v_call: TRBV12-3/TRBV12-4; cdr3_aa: CASSLSPAPTGEYQETQYF; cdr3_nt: TGTGCCAGCAGTTTAAGTCCCGCTCCGACAGGAGAGTACCAAGAGACCCAGTACTTC
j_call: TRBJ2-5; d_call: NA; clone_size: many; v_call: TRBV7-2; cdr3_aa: CASSPSWDPMWTQYF; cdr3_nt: TGTGCCAGCAGCCCCTCTTGGGACCCGATGTGGACCCAGTACTTC
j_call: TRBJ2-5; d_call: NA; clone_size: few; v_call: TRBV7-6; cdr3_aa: CASSALTGSGETQYF; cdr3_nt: TGTGCCAGCAGCGCCCTAACAGGGAGCGGAGAGACCCAGTACTTC
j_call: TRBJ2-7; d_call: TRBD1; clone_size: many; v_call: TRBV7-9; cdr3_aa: CASSPGQENEQYF; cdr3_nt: TGTGCCAGCAGCCCCGGACAGGAAAACGAGCAGTACTTC
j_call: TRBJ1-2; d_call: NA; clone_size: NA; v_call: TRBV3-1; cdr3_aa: CASSQAGHLTNYGYTF; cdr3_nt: TGTGCCAGCAGCCAAGCGGGACATTTGACTAACTATGGCTACACCTTC
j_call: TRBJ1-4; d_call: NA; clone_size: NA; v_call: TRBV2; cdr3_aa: CASSEVSGVNEKLFF; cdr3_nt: TGTGCCAGCAGTGAAGTGTCAGGGGTAAATGAAAAACTGTTTTTT
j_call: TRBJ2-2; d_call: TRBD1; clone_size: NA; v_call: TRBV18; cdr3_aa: CASSPLKGAEELFF; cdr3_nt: TGTGCCAGCTCACCATTGAAGGGGGCGGAGGAGCTGTTTTTT
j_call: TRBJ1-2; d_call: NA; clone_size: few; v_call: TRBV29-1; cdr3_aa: CSVAGFYGYTF; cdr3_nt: TGCAGCGTCGCAGGGTTCTATGGCTACACCTTC
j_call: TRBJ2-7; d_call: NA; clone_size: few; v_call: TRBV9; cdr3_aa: CASSPDITRTPAEQYF; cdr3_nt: TGTGCCAGCAGCCCAGACATCACTAGAACCCCAGCCGAGCAGTACTTC
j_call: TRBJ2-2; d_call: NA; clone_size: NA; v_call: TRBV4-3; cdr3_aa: CASSQAVRQENTGELFF; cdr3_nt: TGCGCCAGCAGCCAAGCTGTGAGACAGGAGAACACCGGGGAGCTGTTTTTT
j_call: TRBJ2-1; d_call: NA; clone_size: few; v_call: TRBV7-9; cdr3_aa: CASSRSGNEQFF; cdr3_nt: TGTGCCAGCAGCCGCTCTGGAAATGAGCAGTTCTTC
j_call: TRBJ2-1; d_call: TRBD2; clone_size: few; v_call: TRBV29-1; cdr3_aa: CSVHRKRGNEQFF; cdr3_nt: TGCAGCGTCCACCGGAAGCGGGGCAATGAGCAGTTCTTC
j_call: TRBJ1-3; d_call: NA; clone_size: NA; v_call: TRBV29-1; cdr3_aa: CSVRTRSSGNTIYF; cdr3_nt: TGCAGCGTACGGACTCGCAGCTCTGGAAACACCATATATTTT
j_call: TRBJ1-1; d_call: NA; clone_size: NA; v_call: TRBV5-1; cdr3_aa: CASSLRDPNTEAFF; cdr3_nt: TGCGCCAGCAGCCTCAGGGATCCGAACACTGAAGCTTTCTTT
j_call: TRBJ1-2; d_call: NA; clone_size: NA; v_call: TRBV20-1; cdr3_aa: CSARDRSGDYGYTF; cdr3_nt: TGCAGTGCTAGAGATCGCTCCGGTGACTATGGCTACACCTTC
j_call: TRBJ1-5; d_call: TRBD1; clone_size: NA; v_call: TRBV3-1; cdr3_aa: CASSQGGQGNQPQHF; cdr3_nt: TGTGCCAGCAGCCAAGGCGGACAGGGAAATCAGCCCCAGCATTTT
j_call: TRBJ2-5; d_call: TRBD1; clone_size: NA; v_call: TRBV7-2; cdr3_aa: CAGSLVTGGQETQYF; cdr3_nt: TGTGCCGGCAGCTTGGTTACAGGGGGCCAAGAGACCCAGTACTTC
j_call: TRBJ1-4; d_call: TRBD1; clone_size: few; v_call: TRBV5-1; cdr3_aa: CASSDPTGAEKLFF; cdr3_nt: TGCGCCAGCAGCGACCCGACAGGGGCCGAAAAACTGTTTTTT
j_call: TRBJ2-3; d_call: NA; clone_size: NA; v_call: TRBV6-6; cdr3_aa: CASSYPRDADTQYF; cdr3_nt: TGTGCCAGCAGTTACCCTAGGGACGCAGATACGCAGTATTTT
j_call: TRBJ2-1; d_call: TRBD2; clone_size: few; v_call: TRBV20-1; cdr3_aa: CSVRDGLAVYNEQFF; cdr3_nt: TGCAGTGTGAGGGACGGACTAGCGGTCTACAATGAGCAGTTCTTC
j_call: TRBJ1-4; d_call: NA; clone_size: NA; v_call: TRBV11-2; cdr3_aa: CASSLRASEKLFF; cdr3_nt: TGTGCCAGCAGCTTAAGAGCGAGCGAAAAACTGTTTTTT
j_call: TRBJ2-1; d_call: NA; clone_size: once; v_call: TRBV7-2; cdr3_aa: CASSLLSGYNEQFF; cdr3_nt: TGTGCCAGCAGCTTACTTAGCGGATACAATGAGCAGTTCTTC
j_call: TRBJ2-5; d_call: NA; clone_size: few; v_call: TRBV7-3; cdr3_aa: CASSPLGGEETQYF; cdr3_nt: TGTGCCAGCAGCCCTTTGGGTGGGGAAGAGACCCAGTACTTC
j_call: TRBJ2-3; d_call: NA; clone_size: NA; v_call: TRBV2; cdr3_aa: CASSDVGLITDTQYF; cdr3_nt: TGTGCCAGCAGTGACGTAGGACTGATCACAGATACGCAGTATTTT
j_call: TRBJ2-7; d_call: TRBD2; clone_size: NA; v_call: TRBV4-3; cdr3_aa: CASSQDTVAGDHEQYF; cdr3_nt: TGCGCCAGCAGCCAAGATACGGTAGCGGGAGACCACGAGCAGTACTTC
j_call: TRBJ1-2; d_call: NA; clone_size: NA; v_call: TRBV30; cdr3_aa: CAWREGAPRPYVGNGYTF; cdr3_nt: TGTGCCTGGAGGGAGGGCGCGCCACGGCCATACGTAGGTAATGGCTACACCTTC
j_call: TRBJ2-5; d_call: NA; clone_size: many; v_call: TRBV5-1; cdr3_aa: CASGGETQYF; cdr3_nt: TGTGCCAGTGGGGGTGAGACCCAGTACTTC
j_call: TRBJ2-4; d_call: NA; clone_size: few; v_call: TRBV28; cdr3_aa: CALRGSGENIQYF; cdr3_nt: TGTGCCTTACGGGGGTCGGGCGAAAACATTCAGTACTTC
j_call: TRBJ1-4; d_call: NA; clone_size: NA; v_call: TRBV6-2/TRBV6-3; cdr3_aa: CASNSDRQPATNEKLFF; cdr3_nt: TGTGCCAGCAACTCCGACCGGCAGCCAGCAACTAATGAAAAACTGTTTTTT
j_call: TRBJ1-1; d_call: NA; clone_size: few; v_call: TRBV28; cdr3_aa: CASSLSRLLKMNTEAFF; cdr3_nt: TGTGCCAGCAGTTTAAGCAGGTTGTTAAAGATGAACACTGAAGCTTTCTTT
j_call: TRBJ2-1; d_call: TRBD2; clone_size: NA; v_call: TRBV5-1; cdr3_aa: CASSFYGRGDNEQFF; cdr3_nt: TGCGCCAGCAGCTTTTACGGGAGGGGTGACAATGAGCAGTTCTTC
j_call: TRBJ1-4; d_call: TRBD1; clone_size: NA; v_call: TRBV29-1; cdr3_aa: CSVEGGTGGDEKLFF; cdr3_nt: TGCAGTGTTGAGGGAGGGACAGGGGGGGACGAAAAACTGTTTTTT
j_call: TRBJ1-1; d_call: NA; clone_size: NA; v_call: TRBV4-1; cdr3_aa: CASSQLGSATNTEAFF; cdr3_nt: TGCGCCAGCAGCCAACTGGGCTCGGCCACGAACACTGAAGCTTTCTTT
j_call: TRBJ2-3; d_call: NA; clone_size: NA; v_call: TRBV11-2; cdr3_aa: CASSLRRVAGATLITDTQYF; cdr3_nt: TGTGCCAGCAGCCTACGGAGGGTGGCGGGGGCCACATTGATTACAGATACGCAGTATTTT
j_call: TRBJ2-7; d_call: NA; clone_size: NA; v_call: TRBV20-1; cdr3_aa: CSAPSSGSLSYEQYF; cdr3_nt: TGCAGTGCCCCTAGTAGTGGGTCTCTCTCCTACGAGCAGTACTTC
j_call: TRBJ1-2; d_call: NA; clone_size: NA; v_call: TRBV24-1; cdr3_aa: CAARQGRSGYTF; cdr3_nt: TGTGCCGCCCGGCAGGGGCGTAGTGGCTACACCTTC
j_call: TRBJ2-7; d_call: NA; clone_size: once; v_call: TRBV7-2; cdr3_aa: CASSLVLGSYEQYF; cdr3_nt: TGTGCCAGCAGCTTAGTTCTGGGGTCCTACGAGCAGTACTTC
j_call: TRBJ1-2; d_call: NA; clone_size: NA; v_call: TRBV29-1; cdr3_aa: CSVEVGAARGYTF; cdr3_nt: TGCAGCGTTGAAGTAGGGGCAGCGAGAGGCTACACCTTC